What follows are 10 T cell receptor beta chains derived from one specimen sequenced in a study of T cell repertoires in cytomegalovirus infection. No antigen has been identified for these receptors. One entry per CDR3 protein, called by TCRdb with MiXCR from the reads. The sample yields some 310,000 distinct CDR3 sequences, just under 25% seen once. The sequences come from cultured PBMCs, collected from culture after CMV antigen stimulation. Receptors were obtained from a human donor in good health (CMV status not recorded). Some clones in this sample may be carry-over from other donors' samples.

This clonotype was seen a handful of times. V gene TRBV24-1 combines with J gene TRBJ2-3, with D unclear. The CDR3 consists of 15 residues. The germline V gene has CDR1 KGHDR and CDR2 SFDVKD. Trimming removed 1 base at V and 0 bases at J, with 7 bases between. The CDR3 DNA sequence: TGTGCCACCAGTGATTTTGACGGGAGCACAGATACGCAGTATTTT. Its translation is CATSDFDGSTDTQYF.

The genes are TRBV12-3 or TRBV12-4 and TRBJ2-7; D is possibly TRBD1 (6 bases). Trimming pared 10 bases from V and 3 bases from J, leaving 22 bases between. The CDR3 loop spans 15 amino acids. DNA for the CDR3: TGTGCCACGAGTCAGGGGCCCCCAATTAACTACGAGCAGTACTTC. Translation gives CATSQGPPINYEQYF.

This clonotype has just a few counts. J is TRBJ1-1 and V is TRBV7-9, with TRBD1 matching over 7 bases. Germline lookup yields CDR1 SEHNR and CDR2 FQNEAQ (reference sequence). The CDR3 contains 12 residues. Germline trimming cut 7 bases from V and 11 bases from J; bases unmatched to any gene: 10. CDR3 region: CASNQKTGKAFF. The DNA of the CDR3 is TGTGCCAGCAACCAAAAGACAGGGAAGGCTTTCTTT.

This clonotype was detected a few times. This rearrangement joins TRBV27 to TRBJ1-5; 9 positions match TRBD1. The CDR3 length is 18 residues. From germline, CDR1 is MNHEY and CDR2 SMNVEV (reference sequence). V lost 5 bases, J lost 6 bases, and 17 bases stayed unmatched. This CDR3 is CASSPELQGAEISQPQHF. The CDR3 DNA is TGTGCCAGCAGTCCAGAATTACAGGGGGCAGAGATCAGTCAGCCCCAGCATTTT.

This clonotype was seen only a few times. As DNA, the CDR3 is TGTGCCAGCAGTGCGGGGATTGGCTCACCCCTCCACTTT. Its protein is CASSAGIGSPLHF. The chain joins TRBV25-1 to TRBJ1-6; D is ambiguous. The germline V and J ends were trimmed by 4 bases and 10 bases, with 11 bases remaining between them. The CDR3 is made up of 13 amino acids. Germline V gene lookup returns CDR1 MGHDK and CDR2 SYGVNS.

This clonotype was counted many times. V usage is TRBV7-2 and J usage is TRBJ1-3, with D possibly matching TRBD1 (5 bases). V was clipped by 5 bases and J by 1 base, with 12 bases between them. Per the germline V gene, CDR1 is SGHTA and CDR2 is FQGNSA. There are 15 residues in the CDR3. This CDR3 is CASSARVVSGNTIYF. The CDR3 DNA reads TGTGCCAGCAGCGCCAGGGTTGTGTCTGGAAACACCATATATTTT.

The V and J genes are TRBV7-9 and TRBJ1-1, with D unresolved. There are 8 residues in the CDR3. Germline assignment: CDR1 SEHNR and CDR2 FQNEAQ (reference sequence). The V end was cut by 8 bases, the J end by 8 bases, with 3 bases between. The CDR3 DNA is TGTGCCAGCGAAGAAGCTTTCTTT. It specifies CASEEAFF.

The chain recombines TRBV9 with TRBJ2-1; 13 nucleotides line up with TRBD2. Germline CDR1 SGDLS, CDR2 YYNGEE. There are 17 residues in the CDR3. Trimming removed 0 bases from V and 5 bases from J; junction bases left unmatched: 5. The CDR3 region has the DNA TGTGCCAGCAGCGTAGGAGGGACTAGCGGGACGAACAATGAGCAGTTCTTC. This sequence encodes CASSVGGTSGTNNEQFF. Combining the CDR3 with reference TRBV9 and TRBJ2-1 gives the whole variable domain DSGVTQTPKHLITATGQRVTLRCSPRSGDLSVYWYQQSLDQGLQFLIQYYNGEERAKGNILERFSAQQFPDLHSELNLSSLELGDSALYFCASSVGGTSGTNNEQFFGPGTRLTVL.

This clonotype was counted ten times or more. The chain carries TRBV7-2 and TRBJ2-3, with TRBD2 identical over 12 bases. CDR1 is SGHTA, CDR2 FQGNSA, per germline. The CDR3 contains 14 residues. V was pared by 5 bases and J by 7 bases, with 4 bases of the junction left unmatched. In DNA form, the CDR3 reads TGTGCCAGCAGCGCCCTAGCGGGAGGGCATACGCAGTATTTT. This encodes CASSALAGGHTQYF.

There are a few counts of this clonotype. The chain recombines TRBV11-3 with TRBJ1-1, with D perhaps TRBD1 (6 bases). The length of the CDR3 is 14 residues. Germline V gene sequence: CDR1 SGHNT, CDR2 YENEEA. Trimming took off 5 bases at V and 8 bases at J, with 18 bases between the two ends. The CDR3 sequence: CASSPGDDRPEAFF. The CDR3 nucleotides are TGTGCCAGCAGCCCCGGAGATGACAGGCCCGAAGCTTTCTTT.